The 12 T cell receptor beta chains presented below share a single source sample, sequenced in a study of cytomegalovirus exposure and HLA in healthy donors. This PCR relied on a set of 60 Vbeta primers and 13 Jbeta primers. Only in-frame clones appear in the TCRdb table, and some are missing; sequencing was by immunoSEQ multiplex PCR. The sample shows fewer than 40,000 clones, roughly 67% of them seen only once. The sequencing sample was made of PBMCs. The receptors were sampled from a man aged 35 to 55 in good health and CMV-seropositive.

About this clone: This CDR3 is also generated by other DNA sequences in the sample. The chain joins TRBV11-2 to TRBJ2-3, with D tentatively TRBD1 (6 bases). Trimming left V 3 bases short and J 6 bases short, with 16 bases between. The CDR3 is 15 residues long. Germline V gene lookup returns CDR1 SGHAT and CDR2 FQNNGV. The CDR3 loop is CASSLRTVNLDTQYF. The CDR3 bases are TGTGCCAGCAGCTTGAGGACAGTAAACCTGGATACGCAGTATTTT.

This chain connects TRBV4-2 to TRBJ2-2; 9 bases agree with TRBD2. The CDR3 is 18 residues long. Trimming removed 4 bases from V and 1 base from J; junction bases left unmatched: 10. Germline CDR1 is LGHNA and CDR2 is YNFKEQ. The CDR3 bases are TGTGCCAGCAGCCTCCCCACCAGCGGGGGGAGGAACACCGGGGAGCTGTTTTTT. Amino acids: CASSLPTSGGRNTGELFF.

For the CDR3, the DNA is TGTGCCAGCAGCCTGGGACAGGGCGGAACCGGGGAGCTGTTTTTT. It yields the protein CASSLGQGGTGELFF. This rearrangement joins TRBV9 to TRBJ2-2; TRBD1 aligns across 9 bases. CDR1 and CDR2 (germline): SGDLS, YYNGEE. V gave up 4 bases and J gave up 5 bases; unmatched junction bases: 6. The CDR3 extends over 15 amino acids.

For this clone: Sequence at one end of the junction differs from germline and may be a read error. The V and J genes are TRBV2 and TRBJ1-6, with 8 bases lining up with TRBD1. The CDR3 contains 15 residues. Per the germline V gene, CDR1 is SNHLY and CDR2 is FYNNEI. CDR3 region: CASTPQGAPNSPPHF. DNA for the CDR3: TGTGCCAGCACACCTCAGGGGGCGCCTAATTCACCCCCCCACTTT.

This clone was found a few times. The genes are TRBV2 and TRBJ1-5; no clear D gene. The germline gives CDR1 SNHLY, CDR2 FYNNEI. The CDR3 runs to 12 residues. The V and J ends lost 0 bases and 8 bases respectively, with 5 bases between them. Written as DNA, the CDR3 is TGTGCCAGCAGTGAAGCGGAGAAGCCCCAGCATTTT. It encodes CASSEAEKPQHF.

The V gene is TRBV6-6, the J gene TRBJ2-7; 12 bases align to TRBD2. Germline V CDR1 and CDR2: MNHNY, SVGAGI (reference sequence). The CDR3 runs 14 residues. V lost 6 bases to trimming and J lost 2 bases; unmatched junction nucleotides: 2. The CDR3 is CASRRLAGAYEQYF. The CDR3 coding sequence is TGTGCCAGCAGACGACTAGCGGGGGCCTACGAGCAGTACTTC.

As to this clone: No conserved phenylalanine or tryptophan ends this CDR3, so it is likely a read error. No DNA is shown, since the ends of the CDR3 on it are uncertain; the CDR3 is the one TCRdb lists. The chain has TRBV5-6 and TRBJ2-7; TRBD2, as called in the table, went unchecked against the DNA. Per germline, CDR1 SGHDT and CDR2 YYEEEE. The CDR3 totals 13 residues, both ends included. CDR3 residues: CASSLGLAVGEFA.

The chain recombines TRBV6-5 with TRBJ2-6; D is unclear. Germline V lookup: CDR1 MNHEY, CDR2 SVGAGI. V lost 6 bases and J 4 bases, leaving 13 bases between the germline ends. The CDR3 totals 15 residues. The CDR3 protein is CASSRLPSGANVLTF. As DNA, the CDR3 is TGTGCCAGCAGCCGACTTCCATCGGGGGCCAACGTCCTGACTTTC.

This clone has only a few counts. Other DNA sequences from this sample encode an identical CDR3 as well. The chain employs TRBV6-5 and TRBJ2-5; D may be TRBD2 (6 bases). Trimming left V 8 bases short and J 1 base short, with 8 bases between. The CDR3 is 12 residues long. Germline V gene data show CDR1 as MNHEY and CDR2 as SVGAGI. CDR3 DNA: TGTGCCAGCGGGGGAGGCCAAGAGACCCAGTACTTC. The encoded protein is CASGGGQETQYF.

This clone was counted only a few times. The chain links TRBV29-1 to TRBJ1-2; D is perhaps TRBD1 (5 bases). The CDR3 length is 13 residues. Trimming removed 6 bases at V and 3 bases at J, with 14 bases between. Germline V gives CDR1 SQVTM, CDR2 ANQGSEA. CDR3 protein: CSVGRGRDYGYTF. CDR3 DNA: TGCAGCGTGGGTAGGGGTAGAGACTATGGCTACACCTTC.

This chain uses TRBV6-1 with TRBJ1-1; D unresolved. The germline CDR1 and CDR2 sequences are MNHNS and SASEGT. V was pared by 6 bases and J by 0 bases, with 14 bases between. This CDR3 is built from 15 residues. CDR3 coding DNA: TGTGCCAGCAGACAAGGGAGAGCTATGAACACTGAAGCTTTCTTT. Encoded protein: CASRQGRAMNTEAFF.

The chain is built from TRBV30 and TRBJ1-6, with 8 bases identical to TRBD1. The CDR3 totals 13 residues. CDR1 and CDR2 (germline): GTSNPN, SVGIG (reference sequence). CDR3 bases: TGTGCACAACAGGGGGAAAGGGGCTCACCCCTCCACTTT. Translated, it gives CAQQGERGSPLHF.